These 15 T cell receptor beta chains share one sample of origin, sequenced in a study of shared clonotypes between healthy human individuals. CD8 cells regarded as naive lacked CD45RO, were positively chosen for CCR7, and omitted terminally differentiated effector memory CD45RA+ cells. The method was immunoSEQ multiplex PCR; TCRdb's version includes in-frame clones alone and lacks a portion of them. The profile covers about 800,000 clones, with 96% appearing a single time and over 0.2% taken by the ten largest. Sequences were obtained from naive CD8+ T cells sorted from blood. The source is a man between 25 and 39 years old in good health.

The V and J genes are TRBV6-6 and TRBJ2-7; D is perhaps TRBD1 or TRBD2 (6 bases each). The germline gives CDR1 MNHNY, CDR2 SVGAGI (reference sequence). The CDR3 has 15 amino acids. The germline V and J ends were trimmed by 6 bases and 0 bases, with 15 bases remaining between them. CDR3 in DNA: TGTGCCAGCAGCCTATGGACGGGGGCCTCCTACGAGCAGTACTTC. Protein: CASSLWTGASYEQYF.

The chain is built from TRBV27 and TRBJ1-1, with TRBD1 matching 9 bases. J was trimmed by 5 bases and V by 5 bases; bases with no gene match: 6. CDR1 MNHEY and CDR2 SMNVEV come from the germline V gene (reference sequence). This CDR3 is 14 amino acids long. The DNA for the CDR3 is TGTGCCAGCAGTACTTGGACAGGGGCTACTGAAGCTTTCTTT. Amino acid sequence: CASSTWTGATEAFF.

The gene calls are TRBV11-2 and TRBJ2-1; TRBD2 aligns across 13 bases. Trimming cost V 0 bases and J 7 bases; bases outside gene matches: 6. The CDR3 is 17 amino acids. Germline CDR1 is SGHAT and CDR2 is FQNNGV. CDR3 bases: TGTGCCAGCAGCTTAGAGCCGGGACTAGCGGGATATAATGAGCAGTTCTTC. Residues: CASSLEPGLAGYNEQFF.

The rearrangement uses TRBV9 and TRBJ2-3; D is possibly TRBD1 (5 bases). Germline V gene lookup returns CDR1 SGDLS and CDR2 YYNGEE. The CDR3 covers 17 residues. V shed 3 bases and J shed 4 bases, with 21 bases lying between them. CDR3 residues: CASSGPFGQVGADTQYF. As DNA, the CDR3 is TGTGCCAGCAGCGGACCTTTTGGGCAGGTAGGGGCAGATACGCAGTATTTT.

This clone appeared once. The gene calls are TRBV2 and TRBJ2-7, with 7 positions matching TRBD2. The CDR3 spans 13 residues. Germline CDR1 is SNHLY and CDR2 is FYNNEI. Trimming took 4 bases from V and 3 from J; bases not matched to a gene: 3. The CDR3 loop reads CASSGTRYYEQYF. CDR3 bases: TGTGCCAGCAGTGGGACTAGGTACTACGAGCAGTACTTC.

The V call is TRBV15, the J call TRBJ2-7, with TRBD1 matching 7 bases. The V gene's germline CDR1 is LNHNV and CDR2 YYDKDF (reference sequence). Trimming took 4 bases from V and 3 from J; bases not matched to a gene: 6. The CDR3 has 14 amino acids. The DNA of the CDR3 is TGTGCCACCAGCACCTTTAGGGACAGCTACGAGCAGTACTTC. Protein sequence: CATSTFRDSYEQYF. The full variable domain, with the rest looked up from reference TRBV15 and TRBJ2-7, is DAMVIQNPRYQVTQFGKPVTLSCSQTLNHNVMYWYQQKSSQAPKLLFHYYDKDFNNEADTPDNFQSRRPNTSFCFLDIRSPGLGDTAMYLCATSTFRDSYEQYFGPGTRLTVT.

This chain joins TRBV9 and TRBJ2-7; 9 bases align to TRBD1. Germline CDR1 SGDLS, CDR2 YYNGEE. CDR3 length equals 18 residues. J lost 1 base, V lost 3 bases, and 14 bases had no gene match. The CDR3 loop is CASSETDAGTGISYEQYF. CDR3 coding DNA: TGTGCCAGCAGCGAAACAGACGCCGGGACAGGGATATCCTACGAGCAGTACTTC.

The V call is TRBV11-3, the J call TRBJ2-1; no clear D gene. The CDR3 consists of 12 residues. Germline V gene lookup returns CDR1 SGHNT and CDR2 YENEEA. Trimming took 4 bases from V and 6 from J, leaving 7 bases between them. Written as DNA, the CDR3 is TGTGCCAGCAGCTCGAGGCCCAATGAGCAGTTCTTC. It is translated as CASSSRPNEQFF.

The V and J genes are TRBV9 and TRBJ1-2, with 8 bases fitting TRBD1. The germline V gene encodes CDR1 SGDLS and CDR2 YYNGEE. V was pared by 4 bases and J by 1 base, with 9 bases of the junction left unmatched. CDR3 size: 16 residues. In DNA, the CDR3 is TGTGCCAGCAGCCCGGAGGGACAGGCTTTTAACTATGGCTACACCTTC. Translating it yields CASSPEGQAFNYGYTF.

The V gene is TRBV7-9, the J gene TRBJ2-7, with D unresolved. Germline V lookup: CDR1 SEHNR, CDR2 FQNEAQ (reference sequence). The CDR3 has 12 residues. V shed 5 bases and J shed 7 bases, with 12 bases lying between them. For the CDR3, the DNA is TGTGCCAGCAGCCCGGACCGAAAGGAGCAGTACTTC. It codes for CASSPDRKEQYF.

The V and J genes are TRBV9 and TRBJ1-2; D perhaps matches TRBD1 (6 bases). CDR1 SGDLS and CDR2 YYNGEE come from the germline V gene. CDR3 length equals 14 residues. With 6 bases removed from V and 4 bases from J, the gap between germline ends came to 16 bases. CDR3 coding DNA: TGTGCCAGCAACGAGGGGGGGCTCTCCTATGGCTACACCTTC. It is translated as CASNEGGLSYGYTF.

The V gene is TRBV6-5, the J gene TRBJ2-1; D unclear. This CDR3 has 15 residues. Germline lookup yields CDR1 MNHEY and CDR2 SVGAGI. The V and J ends lost 6 bases and 1 base respectively, with 13 bases between them. CDR3 nucleotides: TGTGCCAGCAGCCTACCTACGAGTTCCTACAATGAGCAGTTCTTC. Amino acids: CASSLPTSSYNEQFF.

In its sample, this clone was seen once. The chain employs TRBV10-1 and TRBJ2-7, with unresolved D. V lost 0 bases and J 6 bases, leaving 18 bases between the germline ends. The CDR3 is 16 amino acids. Germline V gene data show CDR1 as WNHNN and CDR2 as SYGVQD (reference sequence). The CDR3 region has the DNA TGCGCCAGCAGTGAGTCTAAAGTTTTAGTGAAGGGCGAGCAGTACTTC. Translating gives CASSESKVLVKGEQYF.

This clone was observed once. CDR3 sequence reads: CASSYTGYEQYF. The DNA of the CDR3 is TGTGCCAGCAGTTACACGGGATACGAGCAGTACTTC. V and J are TRBV6-5 and TRBJ2-7; a weak D match, TRBD2 (5 bases). V lost 2 bases, J lost 4 bases, and 6 bases lay in between. The CDR3 extends over 12 amino acids. CDR1 is MNHEY and CDR2 is SVGAGI in the germline V gene.

This clone was observed a handful of times. An end of the junction differs from the germline gene, which may be a read error. J is TRBJ2-7 and V is TRBV7-6; 7 bases match TRBD1. The germline CDR1 and CDR2 sequences are SGHVS and FNYEAQ. The CDR3 is 15 amino acids. This chain's CDR3 is CASSLGLTGSSEQYF. DNA for the CDR3: TGTGCCAGCAGCTTAGGCCTGACAGGGTCCTCCGAGCAGTACTTC.